This TCR beta chain was profiled in a study of T-cell reconstitution after alpha-beta-depleted transplantation in children. Study findings and constraints: Where some patients showed high TCRbeta diversity at day 60, it came from recipient T cells and thymic progenitors that had survived.

With respect to this clonotype: Its antigen is unidentified.

V trimming: 3 bases; J trimming: 6 bases; junction bases outside the gene matches: 8. CDR3 length: 14 amino acids. Germline values: CDR1 DFQATT, CDR2 SNEGSKA (reference sequence). The library targeted TCRbeta and was prepared with unique molecular identifiers. TCRdb used MiXCR to reprocess the PCR reads, holding one entry per CDR3 protein. The data hold about a million distinct CDR3 sequences, with roughly 29% observed a single time. The receptor was isolated from a boy in the first two years of life who had a stem cell transplant for SCID, so the T cells may come from the graft donor. The specimen was PBMCs, mostly from graft donor cells, collected 360 days after TCRalphabeta/CD19-depleted stem cell transplant. The chain has TRBV20-1 and TRBJ2-1; TRBD2 aligns across 7 bases. The CDR3 nucleotides read TGCAGTGCTAGCCGGACTAGTTTTTTCAATGAGCAGTTCTTC. Its translation is CSASRTSFFNEQFF.